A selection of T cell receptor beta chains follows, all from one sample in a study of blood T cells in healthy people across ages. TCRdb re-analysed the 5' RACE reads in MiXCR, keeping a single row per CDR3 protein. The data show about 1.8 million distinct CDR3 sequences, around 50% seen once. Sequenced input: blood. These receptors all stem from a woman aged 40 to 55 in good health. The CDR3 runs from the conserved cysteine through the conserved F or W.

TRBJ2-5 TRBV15 CATSRDLFREETQYF
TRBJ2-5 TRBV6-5 CASSYSGQGAGETQYF
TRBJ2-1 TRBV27 CASSLSGNNEQFF
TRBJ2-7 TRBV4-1 CASSQGQERNEQYF
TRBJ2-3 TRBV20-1 CSARGRGRLAADTQYF
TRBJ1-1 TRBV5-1 CASSLGSGFEAFF
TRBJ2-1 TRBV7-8 CASSLDRGALNEQFF
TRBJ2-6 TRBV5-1 CASSPTASSGANVLTF
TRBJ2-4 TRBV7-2 CASSLLGQGAENIQYF
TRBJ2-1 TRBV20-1 CSAHGDLYNEQFF
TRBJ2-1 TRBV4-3 CASSQRGAYEQFF
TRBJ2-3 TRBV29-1 CSVDLAASTDTQYF
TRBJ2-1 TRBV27 CASSSRGLSATNEQFF
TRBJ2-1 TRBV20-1 CSASQSGGMNNEQFF
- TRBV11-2 CASRRKDRSYEQYF
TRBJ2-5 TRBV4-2 CASSQGSHGVQETQYF
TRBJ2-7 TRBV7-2 CASSIGMLSSYEQYF
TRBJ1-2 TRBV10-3 CAISAGTGYGYTF
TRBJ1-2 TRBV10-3 CAISMDSRMYGYTF
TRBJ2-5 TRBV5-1 CASSIGLAGASGETQYF
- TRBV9 CASSVAPSGGNQETQYF
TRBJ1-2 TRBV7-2 CASSLGSAERGYTF
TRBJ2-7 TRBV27 CASNTGGKSTYEQYF
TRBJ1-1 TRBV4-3 CASSPDRGGNTEAFF
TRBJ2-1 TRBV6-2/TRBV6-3 CASSFRAAYNEQFF
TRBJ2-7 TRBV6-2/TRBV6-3 CASTLRAVSYEQYF
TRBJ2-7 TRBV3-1 CASSRRGARDEQYF
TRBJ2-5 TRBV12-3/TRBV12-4 CASSYLESGTQYF
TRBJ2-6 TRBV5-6 CASMGGVLTF